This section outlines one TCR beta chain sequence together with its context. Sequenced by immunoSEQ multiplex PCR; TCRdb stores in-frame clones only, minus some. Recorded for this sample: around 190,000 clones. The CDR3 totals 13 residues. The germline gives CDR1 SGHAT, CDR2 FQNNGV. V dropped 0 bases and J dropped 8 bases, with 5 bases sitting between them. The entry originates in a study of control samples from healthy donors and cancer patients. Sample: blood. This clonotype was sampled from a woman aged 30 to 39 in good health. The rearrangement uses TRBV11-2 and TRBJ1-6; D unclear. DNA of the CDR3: TGTGCCAGCAGCTTAGAGTCCCATTCACCCCTCCACTTT. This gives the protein CASSLESHSPLHF.